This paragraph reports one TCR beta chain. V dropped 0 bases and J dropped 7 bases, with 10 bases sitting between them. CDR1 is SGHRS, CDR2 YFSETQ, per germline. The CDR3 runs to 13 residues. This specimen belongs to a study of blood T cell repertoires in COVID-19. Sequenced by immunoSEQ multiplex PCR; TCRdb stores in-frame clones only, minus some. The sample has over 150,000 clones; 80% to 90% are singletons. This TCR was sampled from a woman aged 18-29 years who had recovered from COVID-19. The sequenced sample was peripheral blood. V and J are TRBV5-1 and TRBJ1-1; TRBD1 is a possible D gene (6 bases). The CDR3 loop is CASSLEGGDEAFF. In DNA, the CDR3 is TGCGCCAGCAGCTTGGAAGGGGGAGATGAAGCTTTCTTT.